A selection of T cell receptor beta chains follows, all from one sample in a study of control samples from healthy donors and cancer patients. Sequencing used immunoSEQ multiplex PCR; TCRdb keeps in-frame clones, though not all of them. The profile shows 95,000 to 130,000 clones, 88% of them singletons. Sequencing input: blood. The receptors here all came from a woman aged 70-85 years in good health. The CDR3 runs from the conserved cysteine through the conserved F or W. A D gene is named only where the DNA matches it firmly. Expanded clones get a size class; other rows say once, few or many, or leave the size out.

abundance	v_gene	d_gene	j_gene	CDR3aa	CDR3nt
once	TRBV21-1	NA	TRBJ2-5	CASSISPLVGSGQETQYF	TGTGCCAGCAGCATCTCTCCCCTGGTCGGGTCGGGCCAAGAGACCCAGTACTTC
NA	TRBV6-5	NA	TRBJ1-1	CASSTWGGDTEAFF	TGTGCCAGCAGCACCTGGGGGGGTGACACTGAAGCTTTCTTT
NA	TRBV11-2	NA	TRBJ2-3	CASSSMATDTQYF	TGTGCCAGCAGCTCCATGGCGACAGATACGCAGTATTTT
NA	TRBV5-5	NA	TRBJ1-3	CASNNRVSGNTIYF	TGTGCCAGCAACAACAGGGTCTCTGGAAACACCATATATTTT
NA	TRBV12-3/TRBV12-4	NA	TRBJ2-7	CASSLERLYEQYF	TGTGCCAGCAGTTTAGAGAGGCTCTACGAGCAGTACTTC
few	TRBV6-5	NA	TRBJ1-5	CASILGSISNQPQHF	TGTGCCAGCATTCTCGGCAGTATTAGCAATCAGCCCCAGCATTTT
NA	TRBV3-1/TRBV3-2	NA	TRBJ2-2	CASSHGGGAVTGELFF	TGTGCCAGCAGCCATGGAGGGGGGGCCGTCACCGGGGAGCTGTTTTTT
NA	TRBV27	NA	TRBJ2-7	CASSDTGSHSYEQYF	TGTGCCAGCAGCGACACGGGCTCCCACTCCTACGAGCAGTACTTC
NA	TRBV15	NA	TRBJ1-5	CATSRDLAAHNQPQHF	TGTGCCACCAGCAGAGATCTGGCAGCGCACAATCAGCCCCAGCATTTT
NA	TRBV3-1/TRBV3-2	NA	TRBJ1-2	CASSRDGVGYGYTF	TGTGCCAGCAGCCGGGATGGGGTTGGGTATGGCTACACCTTC
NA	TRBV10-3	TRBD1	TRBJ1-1	CAIASDRGTEAFF	TGTGCCATCGCCTCGGACAGGGGAACTGAAGCTTTCTTT
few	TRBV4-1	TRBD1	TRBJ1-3	CASSLTGGPNTIYF	TGCGCCAGCAGCCTTACAGGGGGCCCGAACACCATATATTTT
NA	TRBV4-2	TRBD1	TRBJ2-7	CASSQVGRGRKYEQYF	TGTGCCAGCAGCCAAGTTGGCAGGGGGCGGAAATACGAGCAGTACTTC
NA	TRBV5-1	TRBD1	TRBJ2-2	CASSHGQGVTGELFF	TGCGCCAGCAGCCACGGACAGGGGGTGACCGGGGAGCTGTTTTTT
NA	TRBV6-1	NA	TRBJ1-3	CASSERLTGISGNTIYF	TGTGCCAGCAGTGAAAGACTCACAGGGATCTCTGGAAACACCATATATTTT
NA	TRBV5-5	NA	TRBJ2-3	CASSTGWVSTDTQYF	TGTGCCAGCAGCACTGGTTGGGTGAGCACAGATACGCAGTATTTT
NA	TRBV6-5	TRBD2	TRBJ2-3	CASRLGGATDTQYF	TGTGCCAGCCGGCTCGGGGGGGCCACAGATACGCAGTATTTT
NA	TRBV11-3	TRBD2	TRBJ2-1	CASSLEPGLAHEQFF	TGTGCCAGCAGCTTAGAACCGGGACTAGCGCACGAGCAGTTCTTC
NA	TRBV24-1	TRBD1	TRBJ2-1	CATSDPGQGQYNEQFF	TGTGCCACCAGTGACCCGGGACAGGGGCAATACAATGAGCAGTTCTTC
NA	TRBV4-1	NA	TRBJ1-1	CASTLSGRDTEAFF	TGCGCCAGCACCCTCTCCGGGAGGGACACTGAAGCTTTCTTT
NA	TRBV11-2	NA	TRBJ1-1	CASSFRGNTEAFF	TGTGCCAGCAGCTTCCGGGGGAACACTGAAGCTTTCTTT
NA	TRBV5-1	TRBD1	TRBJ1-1	CASSVGQGNTEAFF	TGCGCCAGCAGCGTAGGACAGGGGAACACTGAAGCTTTCTTT
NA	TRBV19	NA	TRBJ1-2	CASRDRRDYGYTF	TGTGCCAGTAGGGACAGACGTGACTATGGCTACACCTTC
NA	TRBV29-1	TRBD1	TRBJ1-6	CSARTGNNSPLHF	TGCAGCGCTCGGACAGGGAACAATTCACCCCTCCACTTT
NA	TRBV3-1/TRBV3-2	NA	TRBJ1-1	CASSQDLTGREAFF	TGTGCCAGCAGCCAAGATCTAACAGGGAGAGAAGCTTTCTTT
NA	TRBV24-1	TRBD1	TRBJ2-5	CATSAGDRGRETQYF	TGTGCCACCAGTGCTGGGGACAGGGGGCGGGAGACCCAGTACTTC
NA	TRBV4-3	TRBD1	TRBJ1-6	CASSQDRAGGWNSPLHF	TGCGCCAGCAGCCAAGATCGGGCAGGGGGCTGGAATTCACCCCTCCACTTT
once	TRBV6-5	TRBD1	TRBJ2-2	CASGQGVHTGELFF	TGTGCCAGCGGACAGGGGGTTCACACCGGGGAGCTGTTTTTT
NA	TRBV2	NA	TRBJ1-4	CASRRGRQATNEKLFF	TGTGCCAGCAGGAGGGGACGGCAGGCAACTAATGAAAAACTGTTTTTT
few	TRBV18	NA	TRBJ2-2	CASSPLQIRANTGELFF	TGTGCCAGCTCACCACTTCAGATACGCGCGAACACCGGGGAGCTGTTTTTT
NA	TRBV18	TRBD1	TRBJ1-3	CASSPGQGASTGNTIYF	TGTGCCAGCTCACCAGGGCAGGGGGCGTCAACTGGAAACACCATATATTTT
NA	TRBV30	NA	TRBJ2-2	CAWSVDLRGPGELFF	TGTGCCTGGAGTGTAGACTTGCGGGGGCCCGGGGAGCTGTTTTTT